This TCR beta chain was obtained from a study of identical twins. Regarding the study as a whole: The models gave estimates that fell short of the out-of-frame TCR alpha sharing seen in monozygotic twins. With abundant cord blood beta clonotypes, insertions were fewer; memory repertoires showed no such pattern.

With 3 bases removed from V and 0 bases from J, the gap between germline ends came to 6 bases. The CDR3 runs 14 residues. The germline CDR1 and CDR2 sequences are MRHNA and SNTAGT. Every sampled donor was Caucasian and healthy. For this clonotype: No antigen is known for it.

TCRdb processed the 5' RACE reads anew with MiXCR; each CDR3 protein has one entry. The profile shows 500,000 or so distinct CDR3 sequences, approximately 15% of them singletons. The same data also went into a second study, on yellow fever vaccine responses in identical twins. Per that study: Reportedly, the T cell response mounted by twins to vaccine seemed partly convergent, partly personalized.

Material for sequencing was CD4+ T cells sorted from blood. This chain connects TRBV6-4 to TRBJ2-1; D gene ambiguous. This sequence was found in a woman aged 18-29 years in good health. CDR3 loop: CASSESYSYNEQFF. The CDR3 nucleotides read TGTGCCAGCAGTGAATCGTACTCCTACAATGAGCAGTTCTTC.